This passage covers 22 T cell receptor beta chains from one sample sequenced in a study of shared clonotypes between healthy human individuals (dated by TCRdb to the early 2020s). The library came from the immunoSEQ multiplex PCR assay. Held by TCRdb, this immuneACCESS table contains in-frame sequences only and omits some clones. Under half of the omission traces to an unresolved V gene where checked; the cause of the rest is unknown. For this sample there are some 1,100,000 clones; approximately 80% appear just once. Of the sample, 0.5% to 0.6% falls within the top ten clones. The sample consisted of memory CD4+ T cells from PBMCs. The cell subset or site label corresponds to: CD45RA-negative fraction. These receptor sequences come from a man aged 18-30 years in good health. Some clones in this sample may be carry-over from other donors' samples.

The rearrangement uses TRBV7-9 and TRBJ2-2, with 9 positions matching TRBD1. This CDR3 is built from 16 residues. V dropped 4 bases and J dropped 5; count of bases not matched to a gene: 8. Germline values: CDR1 SEHNR, CDR2 FQNEAQ (reference sequence). The CDR3 loop reads CASSYRQGGETGELFF. The DNA for the CDR3 is TGTGCCAGCAGCTATAGACAGGGGGGAGAGACCGGGGAGCTGTTTTTT.

V is TRBV5-4 and J is TRBJ1-2, with TRBD1 matching over 7 bases. The CDR3 covers 12 residues. With 2 bases clipped from V and 7 bases from J, the junction kept 2 bases outside the gene matches. Germline-derived CDR1 and CDR2 are SGHNT and YYREEE (reference sequence). CDR3 protein: CASSFQGVGYTF. The CDR3 nucleotides read TGTGCCAGCAGCTTCCAGGGGGTTGGCTACACCTTC.

The chain employs TRBV27 and TRBJ2-4; 9 bases fit TRBD1. V shed 6 bases, J shed 9 bases, and the junction held 6 bases outside the gene matches. Germline CDR1 reads MNHEY; CDR2 reads SMNVEV (reference sequence). This CDR3 spans 13 amino acids. Here the CDR3 DNA reads TGTGCCAGCAGGGGGACAGGGTTGGTCATTCAGTACTTC. Translation gives CASRGTGLVIQYF.

As concerns this clone: This sample also contains other DNA sequences that code for the same CDR3. The V gene is TRBV7-9, the J gene TRBJ1-1, with D unresolved. The germline V and J ends were trimmed by 3 bases and 5 bases, with 4 bases remaining between them. Germline lookup yields CDR1 SEHNR and CDR2 FQNEAQ (reference sequence). The CDR3 has 11 amino acids. The CDR3 nucleotides are TGTGCCAGCAGCTTGGGGACTGAAGCTTTCTTT. It is translated as CASSLGTEAFF.

J is TRBJ2-7 and V is TRBV14; TRBD2 aligns across 10 bases. V shed 1 base, J shed 2 bases, and the junction held 2 bases outside the gene matches. The CDR3 has 15 amino acids. In germline, CDR1 is SGHDN, CDR2 FVKESK. CDR3 in amino acids: CASSQVAGGTYEQYF. CDR3 coding DNA: TGTGCCAGCAGCCAAGTAGCGGGAGGTACCTACGAGCAGTACTTC.

The chain carries TRBV5-1 and TRBJ1-1, with 8 positions matching TRBD1. The germline V gene encodes CDR1 SGHRS and CDR2 YFSETQ. The length of the CDR3 is 13 residues. Losses at the gene ends were 4 bases for V and 3 bases for J; bases not matched to a gene: 2. The CDR3 region is CASSPGGDTEAFF. For the CDR3, the DNA is TGCGCCAGCAGCCCAGGGGGCGACACTGAAGCTTTCTTT.

The J gene is TRBJ2-1, the V gene TRBV9; weak D call: TRBD1 (5 bases). CDR1 is SGDLS and CDR2 is YYNGEE in the germline V gene. This CDR3 is 13 amino acids long. The V and J ends lost 3 bases and 9 bases respectively, with 13 bases between them. This chain's CDR3 is CASSALTDSEQFF. The CDR3 coding sequence is TGTGCCAGCAGCGCATTAACCGACAGTGAGCAGTTCTTC.

This chain connects TRBV6-5 to TRBJ1-2; D call uncertain. The CDR3 is 16 residues long. Per the germline V gene, CDR1 is MNHEY and CDR2 is SVGAGI. Trimming removed 2 bases from V and 1 base from J, with 14 bases in between. The CDR3 sequence is CASSYGRTILNYGYTF. The CDR3 DNA follows: TGTGCCAGCAGTTACGGCAGGACTATCCTTAACTATGGCTACACCTTC.

The rearrangement uses TRBV5-1 and TRBJ2-6; D is unclear. Germline CDR1 is SGHRS and CDR2 is YFSETQ. The CDR3 loop spans 16 amino acids. V was trimmed by 0 bases and J by 0 bases, leaving 7 bases between them. The DNA of the CDR3 is TGCGCCAGCAGCTTGGGCCCGACCTCTGGGGCCAACGTCCTGACTTTC. Its translation is CASSLGPTSGANVLTF.

The chain carries TRBV18 and TRBJ2-7; the match to TRBD1 covers 9 bases. V lost 3 bases, J lost 2 bases, and 17 bases stayed unmatched. Germline values: CDR1 KGHSH, CDR2 LQKENI. The CDR3 is made up of 19 amino acids. The CDR3 nucleotides are TGTGCCAGCTCACCGGTGGGGACAGGGTACAACATTCCTCCCTACGAGCAGTACTTC. Amino acids: CASSPVGTGYNIPPYEQYF.

V usage is TRBV5-3 and J usage is TRBJ2-3, with D perhaps TRBD1 (6 bases). Being an ORF, TRBV5-3 has a function that is uncertain. This CDR3 has 14 residues. V gave up 8 bases and J gave up 2 bases, with 15 bases separating them. The CDR3 DNA reads as TGTGCCAGCAGCCGAGGGGACAACACAGATACGCAGTATTTT. It translates to CASSRGDNTDTQYF.

The CDR3 DNA is TGTGCCAGCAATTCGGGTAGCTCCTACGAGCAGTACTTC. Its protein is CASNSGSSYEQYF. The V and J genes are TRBV14 and TRBJ2-7, with D unresolved. The CDR3 is 13 amino acids. The V gene's germline CDR1 is SGHDN and CDR2 FVKESK. The germline V and J ends were trimmed by 7 bases and 0 bases, with 10 bases remaining between them. Full variable domain (missing parts from reference TRBV14 and TRBJ2-7): EAGVTQFPSHSVIEKGQTVTLRCDPISGHDNLYWYRRVMGKEIKFLLHFVKESKQDESGMPNNRFLAERTGGTYSTLKVQPAELEDSGVYFCASNSGSSYEQYFGPGTRLTVT.

The V gene is TRBV7-2, the J gene TRBJ2-1, with 11 positions matching TRBD2. Germline V lookup: CDR1 SGHTA, CDR2 FQGNSA. The CDR3 has 16 amino acids. J was trimmed by 10 bases and V by 4 bases; bases with no gene match: 12. As DNA, the CDR3 is TGTGCCAGCAGCTCGGCGGGACTAGCGGTCCCGCGGGAGCAGTTCTTC. Its protein product is CASSSAGLAVPREQFF. The full variable domain, rest sourced from reference TRBV7-2 and TRBJ2-1, is GAGVSQSPSNKVTEKGKDVELRCDPISGHTALYWYRQSLGQGLEFLIYFQGNSAPDKSGLPSDRFSAERTGGSVSTLTIQRTQQEDSAVYLCASSSAGLAVPREQFFGPGTRLTVL.

V usage is TRBV11-2 and J usage is TRBJ1-2; 9 nucleotides match TRBD1. The germline V gene encodes CDR1 SGHAT and CDR2 FQNNGV. J lost 2 bases, V lost 4 bases, and 17 bases had no gene match. CDR3 length equals 19 residues. The CDR3 reads CASSSTRRDRGNGNYGYTF. In DNA form, the CDR3 reads TGTGCCAGCAGCTCTACCCGCCGCGACAGGGGGAACGGAAACTATGGCTACACCTTC.

The chain uses TRBV4-3 and TRBJ2-5; 8 positions agree with TRBD1. Germline lookup yields CDR1 LGHNA and CDR2 YSLEER. Losses at the gene ends were 4 bases for V and 4 bases for J; bases not matched to a gene: 8. CDR3 length equals 15 residues. CDR3 amino acids: CASSRTMDRVETQYF. For the CDR3, the DNA is TGCGCCAGCAGCCGCACTATGGACAGGGTAGAGACCCAGTACTTC.

To note about this clone: Other DNA sequences in the sample encode the same CDR3. The rearrangement uses TRBV9 and TRBJ2-3; D not resolved. Trimming removed 0 bases from V and 3 bases from J, with 8 bases in between. CDR1 is SGDLS, CDR2 YYNGEE, per germline. There are 14 residues in the CDR3. The CDR3 sequence is CASSVVAITDTQYF. In DNA form, the CDR3 reads TGTGCCAGCAGCGTAGTGGCGATTACAGATACGCAGTATTTT.

In the case of this clone: This same CDR3 is encoded by further DNA sequences in the sample. V and J are TRBV18 and TRBJ1-1; D remains unclear. The CDR3 has 13 amino acids. V dropped 3 bases and J dropped 0 bases, with 5 bases sitting between them. Germline lookup yields CDR1 KGHSH and CDR2 LQKENI. The CDR3 bases are TGTGCCAGCTCACCCCTGATGAACACTGAAGCTTTCTTT. Its translation: CASSPLMNTEAFF.

CDR3 region: CASSLRPSGGEYNEQFF. CDR3 in DNA: TGTGCCAGCAGCTTACGGCCTAGCGGGGGGGAATACAATGAGCAGTTCTTC. The chain employs TRBV7-6 and TRBJ2-1, with 12 bases identical to TRBD2. Germline CDR1 SGHVS, CDR2 FNYEAQ. V was clipped by 2 bases and J by 4 bases; unmatched bases: 6. CDR3 size: 17 residues.

The V and J genes are TRBV28 and TRBJ1-2; TRBD1 aligns across 11 bases. Germline V gene data show CDR1 as MDHEN and CDR2 as SYDVKM. V lost 6 bases and J lost 5; bases outside the gene matches: 5. This CDR3 has 14 amino acids. The CDR3 region has the DNA TGTGCCAGCAGAGGACAGGGGGCGCGATATGGCTACACCTTC. Residues: CASRGQGARYGYTF.

As concerns this clone: Other DNA variants within this sample encode the same CDR3. This chain links TRBV5-1 with TRBJ2-2; D is unresolved. V gave up 4 bases and J gave up 4 bases, with 8 bases separating them. In germline, CDR1 is SGHRS, CDR2 YFSETQ. This CDR3 comprises 13 residues. CDR3 residues: CASSPDGTGELFF. The DNA for the CDR3 is TGCGCCAGCAGCCCAGATGGCACCGGGGAGCTGTTTTTT.

The chain recombines TRBV28 with TRBJ1-3; no clear D. The V and J ends lost 5 bases and 3 bases respectively, with 14 bases between them. This CDR3 is built from 15 residues. The germline gives CDR1 MDHEN, CDR2 SYDVKM. The CDR3 reads CASSTSASGGNTIYF. Here the CDR3 DNA reads TGTGCCAGCAGTACCTCCGCCTCTGGTGGAAACACCATATATTTT.

The genes are TRBV5-1 and TRBJ2-5, with D possibly TRBD2 on 5 matching bases. The germline gives CDR1 SGHRS, CDR2 YFSETQ. This CDR3 contains 15 residues. Trimming removed 3 bases from V and 5 bases from J, with 17 bases in between. The CDR3 here is CASSSRTSGGETQYF. CDR3 nucleotides: TGCGCCAGCAGCTCGCGGACGAGCGGAGGCGAGACCCAGTACTTC.